Listed below are T cell receptor beta chains from one sample, sequenced in a study of blood T cells in healthy people across ages. TCRdb passed the 5' RACE reads through MiXCR, listing each CDR3 protein once. The sample has 920,000 or so distinct CDR3 sequences, less than 50% seen once; the top ten hold under 20%. The sequenced sample consisted of blood. Receptors were obtained from a woman aged 55-69 years in good health. Each CDR3 is given with its conserved first and last residue. The D gene is left open where the match is weak. Some rows have no size entry. The others give once, few or many, or a class for an expanded clone.

>TRBV20-1|16|TRBD2|-|TRBJ2-1
TGCAGTGCTCCCCGGCTAGCGGGAGGCTCCTACAATGAGCAGTTCTTC
CSAPRLAGGSYNEQFF
>TRBV30|13|-|-|TRBJ2-1
TGTGCCTGGAGTGGGGACTCCTACAATGAGCAGTTCTTC
CAWSGDSYNEQFF
>TRBV5-6|15|TRBD2|few|TRBJ2-7
TGTGCCAGCAGCTCCCCCCGGACTAGGGGATACGAGCAGTACTTC
CASSSPRTRGYEQYF
>TRBV27|15|TRBD1|few|TRBJ2-7
TGTGCCAGCAGTGCTTACCCAGGGGGAACCTACGAGCAGTACTTC
CASSAYPGGTYEQYF
>TRBV10-3|14|-|few|TRBJ2-1
TGTGCCATCGGGCCCCTCCTGACCTACAATGAGCAGTTCTTC
CAIGPLLTYNEQFF
>TRBV29-1|13|-|few|TRBJ1-5
TGCAGCGTTGTACAGGCCGCGGGGCAGCCCCAGCATTTT
CSVVQAAGQPQHF
>TRBV30|14|TRBD2|many|TRBJ2-5
TGTGCCTGTACCACCGGGGGGATCAGGAAGACCCAGTACTTC
CACTTGGIRKTQYF
>TRBV27|14|-|-|TRBJ2-5
TGTGCCAGCAGGATGGTCGGGGGCGGGGAGACCCAGTACTTC
CASRMVGGGETQYF
>TRBV2|11|-|once|TRBJ1-1
TGTGCCAGCAGTCCGGACATTGAAGCTTTCTTT
CASSPDIEAFF
>TRBV6-1|16|-|-|TRBJ1-5
TGTGCCAGCAGTGAAGGGTATGGGGCAGGTGATCAGCCCCAGCATTTT
CASSEGYGAGDQPQHF
>TRBV3-1|16|-|-|TRBJ2-3
TGTGCCAGCAGCCCAGGGGCCGCAAGGAACACAGATACGCAGTATTTT
CASSPGAARNTDTQYF
>TRBV7-8|15|-|-|TRBJ2-1
TGTGCCAGCAGCTATGGCAGGGGCCCCTACAATGAGCAGTTCTTC
CASSYGRGPYNEQFF
>TRBV11-2|15|-|few|TRBJ1-2
TGTGCCAGCAGCTCCGGACCGCTTCCCAACTATGGCTACACCTTC
CASSSGPLPNYGYTF
>TRBV20-1|16|TRBD2|-|TRBJ2-1
TGCAGTGCTAGTGCGGGTCTAGCGGGGGTGTACAATGAGCAGTTCTTC
CSASAGLAGVYNEQFF
>TRBV6-1|15|-|few|TRBJ1-2
TGTGCCAGCACATTCCAGGGGCACTTAGACTATGGCTACACCTTC
CASTFQGHLDYGYTF
>TRBV7-9|16|TRBD1|few|TRBJ2-3
TGTGCCAGCAGCACTTCACCGGGACAGGAGACAGATACGCAGTATTTT
CASSTSPGQETDTQYF
>TRBV20-1|16|TRBD1|-|TRBJ1-1
TGTAGTGCAAGTGGGACAGGGAAGGATATGAACACTGAAGCTTTCTTT
CSASGTGKDMNTEAFF
>TRBV5-1|12|-|-|TRBJ2-7
TGCGCCAGCAGCTTCCCCGCCCGCGAGCAGTACTTC
CASSFPAREQYF
>TRBV20-1|12|-|-|TRBJ2-5
TGCAGTGCCGAATTACAGGGTGAGACCCAGTACTTC
CSAELQGETQYF
>TRBV11-2|14|-|few|TRBJ2-3
TGTGCCAGCAGCTTAGAGGCAGGGAGGGATACGCAGTATTTT
CASSLEAGRDTQYF
>TRBV7-2|12|-|many|TRBJ2-5
TGTGCCAGCAGCTTACGGGGTTGGCCCCAGTACTTC
CASSLRGWPQYF
>TRBV28|15|TRBD1|-|TRBJ1-5
TGTGCCAGCAGTTTTACCCAGGGGGCTGAACAGCCCCAGCATTTT
CASSFTQGAEQPQHF
>TRBV20-1|16|-|-|TRBJ1-5
TGCAGTGCTAGAGATATTAGGGGAGATAGCAATCAGCCCCAGCATTTT
CSARDIRGDSNQPQHF
>TRBV20-1|14|TRBD1|-|TRBJ2-7
TGCAGTGCTAGTCACCGACAGGGGACATACGAGCAGTACTTC
CSASHRQGTYEQYF
>TRBV3-1|14|-|few|TRBJ2-7
TGTGCCAGCAGCCACCCCCGTAGGGGCTACGAGCAGTACTTC
CASSHPRRGYEQYF
>TRBV6-2/TRBV6-3|13|TRBD2|-|TRBJ2-1
TGTGCCAGCAGGGGACTAGCGGGACTGGAGCAGTTCTTC
CASRGLAGLEQFF
>TRBV6-5|15|TRBD1|-|TRBJ1-1
TGTGCCAGCAGTTACCCTGGGACAGGAAACACTGAAGCTTTCTTT
CASSYPGTGNTEAFF
>TRBV3-1|14|-|-|TRBJ1-3
TGTGCCAGCGGTCGCGTAGGGGTTGGAAACACCATATATTTT
CASGRVGVGNTIYF
>TRBV6-1|15|TRBD2|-|TRBJ2-7
TGTGCCAGCAGAAACGTGGGTGGGAGGGGCGACGAGCAGTACTTC
CASRNVGGRGDEQYF
>TRBV7-9|14|-|-|TRBJ2-7
TGTGCCAGCAGCTTAGGACCGGGAGTGTACGAGCAGTACTTC
CASSLGPGVYEQYF
>TRBV20-1|16|TRBD2|few|TRBJ2-3
TGCAGTGCTCCCTGGACTAGCGGGAGGGCCGCAGATACGCAGTATTTT
CSAPWTSGRAADTQYF
>TRBV10-3|13|-|-|TRBJ2-7
TGTGCCATCGCAGGGAGCCAGGGATACGAGCAGTACTTC
CAIAGSQGYEQYF
>TRBV15|15|TRBD2|few|TRBJ2-1
TGTGCCACCAGCAGAGATGGGACTAGCGGCAATGAGCAGTTCTTC
CATSRDGTSGNEQFF
>TRBV7-9|12|-|-|TRBJ2-4
TGTGCCAGCAGCCCACTTTTTGGGGAGCAGTACTTC
CASSPLFGEQYF
>TRBV5-1|15|TRBD2|-|TRBJ2-7
TGCGCCAGCAGCGCCTTAGCGGGAGAGTACTACGAGCAGTACTTC
CASSALAGEYYEQYF
>TRBV7-9|13|-|-|TRBJ1-2
TGTGCCAGCAGCTTAAGTCAGATCTATGGCTACACCTTC
CASSLSQIYGYTF
>TRBV4-1|17|TRBD1|-|TRBJ1-1
TGCGCCAGCAGCCAGGACCCCACAGGGGATCGGGCCACTGAGGCTTTCTTT
CASSQDPTGDRATEAFF
>TRBV4-1|16|-|-|TRBJ2-3
TGCGCCAGCAGCCAAGAACCGGGACGGGGAACAGATACGCAGTATTTT
CASSQEPGRGTDTQYF
>TRBV7-3|15|TRBD2|-|TRBJ2-3
TGTGCCAGCAGCCCTCGGACTAGCGGGAGAGATACGCAGTATTTT
CASSPRTSGRDTQYF
>TRBV14|12|-|few|TRBJ2-7
TGTGCCAGCAGTCGGGCAGTCGGCGAGCAGTACTTC
CASSRAVGEQYF
>TRBV20-1|15|-|-|TRBJ2-7
TGCAGTGCTAGAGATGCAGACTCCCCCAAGGTCGAGCAGTACTTC
CSARDADSPKVEQYF
>TRBV12-3/TRBV12-4|15|-|-|TRBJ1-2
TGTGCCAGCAGTTTAGTCCCAGGGGCTACCTATGGCTACACCTTC
CASSLVPGATYGYTF
>TRBV19|15|-|-|TRBJ2-7
TGTGCCAGTAGTATGCGTCAGGCCAACTCCTACGAGCAGTACTTC
CASSMRQANSYEQYF
>TRBV10-3|13|TRBD1|few|TRBJ2-7
TGTGCCATCGGACAGGGGGCTGGGTACGAGCAGTACTTC
CAIGQGAGYEQYF
>TRBV12-3/TRBV12-4|12|-|few|TRBJ1-1
TGTGCCAGCAGTTTGTGGCCAGGAGAAGCTTTCTTT
CASSLWPGEAFF
>TRBV12-3/TRBV12-4|21|TRBD2|-|TRBJ2-1
TGTGCCAGCAGTAGAGCTCGCGGGTTCGCGGGAGGCCCGAGTTTTGCGCATGAGCAGTTCTTC
CASSRARGFAGGPSFAHEQFF
>TRBV14|13|-|-|TRBJ2-3
TGTGCCAGCAGCCAGTTATCAGGATTCACGCAGTATTTT
CASSQLSGFTQYF
>TRBV5-1|14|-|few|TRBJ2-7
TGCGCCAGCAGCTCTAGAGGGGAGACCTACGAGCAGTACTTC
CASSSRGETYEQYF
>TRBV27|13|TRBD2|-|TRBJ2-7
TGTGCCACCAAAAGGCCTAGCGGCCACGAGCAGTACTTC
CATKRPSGHEQYF
>TRBV20-1|14|-|-|TRBJ2-3
TGCAGTGCTACTACTAGACTAGGCACAGATACGCAGTATTTT
CSATTRLGTDTQYF
>TRBV15|13|-|many|TRBJ2-7
TGTGCCACCAGCAGAGGCTCTTCCTACGAGCAGTACTTC
CATSRGSSYEQYF